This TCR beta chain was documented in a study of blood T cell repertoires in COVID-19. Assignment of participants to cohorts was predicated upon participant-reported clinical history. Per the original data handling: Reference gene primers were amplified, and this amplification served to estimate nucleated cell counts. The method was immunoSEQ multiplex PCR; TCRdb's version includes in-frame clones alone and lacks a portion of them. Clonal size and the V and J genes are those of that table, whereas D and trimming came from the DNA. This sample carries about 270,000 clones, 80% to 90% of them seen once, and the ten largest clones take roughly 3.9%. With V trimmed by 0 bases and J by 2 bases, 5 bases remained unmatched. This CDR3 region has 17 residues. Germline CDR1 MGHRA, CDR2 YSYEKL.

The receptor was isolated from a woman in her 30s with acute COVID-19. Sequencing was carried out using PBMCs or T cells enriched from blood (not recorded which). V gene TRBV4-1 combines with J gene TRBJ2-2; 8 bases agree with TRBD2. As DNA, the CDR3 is TGCGCCAGCAGCCAAGAAAGTAGCGGGGATAACACCGGGGAGCTGTTTTTT. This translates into CASSQESSGDNTGELFF.